This TCR beta chain was documented in a study of cytomegalovirus exposure and HLA in healthy donors. Study findings and constraints: An analysis that was carried out later associated 15,000 to 20,000 TCR beta sequences with HLA alleles at 0.05 false discovery rate. Upon later analysis, TCR association rates were observed to vary by HLA locus, being highest for DRB1 and lowest for HLA-C.

Concerning this clone itself: Its target is unknown.

With 60 Vbeta and 13 Jbeta primers, the PCR was carried out. TCRdb keeps only in-frame clones here, not all; method: immunoSEQ multiplex PCR. The sample carries hundreds of thousands of clones, roughly 80% recorded once. Germline V lookup: CDR1 SGHRS, CDR2 YFSETQ. This CDR3 is built from 14 residues. With 0 bases clipped from V and 3 bases from J, the junction kept 1 base outside the gene matches. Donors were nominally healthy when sampled, though unrecorded immune exposures were likely. The sequencing input was PBMCs. The chain couples TRBV5-1 to TRBJ1-2; the match to TRBD1 covers 8 bases. This sequence originates from a male donor in good health and CMV-seronegative. The CDR3 DNA follows: TGCGCCAGCAGCTTGGGGACAGGGTACTATGGCTACACCTTC. It is translated as CASSLGTGYYGYTF.